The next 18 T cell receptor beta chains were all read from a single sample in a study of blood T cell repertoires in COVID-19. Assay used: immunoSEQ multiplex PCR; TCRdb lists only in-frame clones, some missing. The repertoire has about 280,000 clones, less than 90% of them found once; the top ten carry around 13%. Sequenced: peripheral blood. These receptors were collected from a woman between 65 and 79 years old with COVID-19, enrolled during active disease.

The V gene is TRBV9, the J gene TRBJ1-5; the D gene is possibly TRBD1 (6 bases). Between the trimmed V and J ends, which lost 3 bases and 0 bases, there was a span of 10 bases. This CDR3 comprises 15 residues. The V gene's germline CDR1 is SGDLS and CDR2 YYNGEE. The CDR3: CASSEGGDSNQPQHF. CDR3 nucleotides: TGTGCCAGCAGCGAGGGGGGGGATAGCAATCAGCCCCAGCATTTT.

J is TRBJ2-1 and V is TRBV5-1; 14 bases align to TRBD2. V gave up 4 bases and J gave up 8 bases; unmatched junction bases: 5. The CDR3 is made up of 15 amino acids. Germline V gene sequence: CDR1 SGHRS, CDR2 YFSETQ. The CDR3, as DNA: TGCGCCAGCAGCACGGGACTAGCGGGGGTGGATGAGCAGTTCTTC. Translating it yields CASSTGLAGVDEQFF.

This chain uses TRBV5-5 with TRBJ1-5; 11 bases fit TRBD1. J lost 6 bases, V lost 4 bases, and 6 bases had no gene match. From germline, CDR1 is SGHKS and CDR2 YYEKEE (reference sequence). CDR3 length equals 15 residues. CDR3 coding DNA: TGTGCCAGCAGCGCGGACAGGGGGCCGGGTCAGCCCCAGCATTTT. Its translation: CASSADRGPGQPQHF.

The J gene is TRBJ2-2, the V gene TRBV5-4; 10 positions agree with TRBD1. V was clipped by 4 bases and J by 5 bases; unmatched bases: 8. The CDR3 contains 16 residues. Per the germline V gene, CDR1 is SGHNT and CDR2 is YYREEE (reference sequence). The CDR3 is CASSVGTGEMTGELFF. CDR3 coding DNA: TGTGCCAGCAGCGTCGGGACAGGGGAAATGACCGGGGAGCTGTTTTTT.

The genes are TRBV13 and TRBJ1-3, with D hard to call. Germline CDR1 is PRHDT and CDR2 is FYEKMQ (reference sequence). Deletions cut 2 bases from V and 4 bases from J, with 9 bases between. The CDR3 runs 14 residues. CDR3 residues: CASSLHGEGNTIYF. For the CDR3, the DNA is TGTGCCAGCAGCTTACATGGTGAGGGAAACACCATATATTTT.

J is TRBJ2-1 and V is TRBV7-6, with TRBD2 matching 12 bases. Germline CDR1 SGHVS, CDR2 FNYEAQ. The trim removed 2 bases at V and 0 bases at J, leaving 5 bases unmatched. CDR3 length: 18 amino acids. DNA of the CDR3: TGTGCCAGCAGCTTAACAACTAGCGGGGGGCACTCCTACAATGAGCAGTTCTTC. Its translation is CASSLTTSGGHSYNEQFF.

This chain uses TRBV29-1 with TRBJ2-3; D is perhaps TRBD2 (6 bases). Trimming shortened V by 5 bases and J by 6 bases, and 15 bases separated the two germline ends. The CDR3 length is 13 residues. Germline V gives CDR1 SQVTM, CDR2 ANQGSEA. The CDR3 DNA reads TGCAGCGTTCCAGGACGGGAGATGGATACGCAGTATTTT. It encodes CSVPGREMDTQYF.

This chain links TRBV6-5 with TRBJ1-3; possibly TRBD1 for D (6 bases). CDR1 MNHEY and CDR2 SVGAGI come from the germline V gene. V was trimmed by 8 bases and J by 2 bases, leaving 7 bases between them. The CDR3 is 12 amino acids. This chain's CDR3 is CASEGAGNTIYF. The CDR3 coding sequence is TGTGCCAGCGAGGGGGCTGGAAACACCATATATTTT.

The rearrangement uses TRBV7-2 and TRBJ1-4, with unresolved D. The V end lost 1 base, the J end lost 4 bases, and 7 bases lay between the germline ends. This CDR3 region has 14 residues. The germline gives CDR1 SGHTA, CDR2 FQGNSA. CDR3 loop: CASSLGRNNEKLFF. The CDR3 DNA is TGTGCCAGCAGCTTAGGGCGGAATAATGAAAAACTGTTTTTT.

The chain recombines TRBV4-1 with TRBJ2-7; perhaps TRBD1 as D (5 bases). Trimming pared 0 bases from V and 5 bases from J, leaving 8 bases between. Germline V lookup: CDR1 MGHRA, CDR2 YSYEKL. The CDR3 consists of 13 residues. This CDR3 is CASSQDWGDEQYF. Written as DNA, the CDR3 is TGCGCCAGCAGCCAAGATTGGGGCGACGAGCAGTACTTC.

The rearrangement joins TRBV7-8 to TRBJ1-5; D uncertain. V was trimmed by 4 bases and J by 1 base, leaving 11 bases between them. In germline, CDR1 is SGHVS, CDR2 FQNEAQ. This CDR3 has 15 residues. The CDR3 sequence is CASSSKFWSNQPQHF. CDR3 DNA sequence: TGTGCCAGCAGCTCTAAGTTCTGGAGCAATCAGCCCCAGCATTTT.

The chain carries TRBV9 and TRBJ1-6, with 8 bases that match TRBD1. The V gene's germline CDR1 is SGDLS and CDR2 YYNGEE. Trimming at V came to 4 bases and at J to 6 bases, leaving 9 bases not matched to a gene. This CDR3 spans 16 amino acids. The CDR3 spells CASSTLTTGVNSPLHF. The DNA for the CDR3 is TGTGCCAGCAGCACCCTTACGACAGGGGTTAATTCACCCCTCCACTTT.

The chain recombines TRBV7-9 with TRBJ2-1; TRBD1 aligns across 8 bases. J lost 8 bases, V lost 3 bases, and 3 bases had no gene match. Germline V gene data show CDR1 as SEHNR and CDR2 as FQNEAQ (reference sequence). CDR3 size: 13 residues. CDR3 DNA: TGTGCCAGCAGCTTCGGACAGGGCGATGAGCAGTTCTTC. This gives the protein CASSFGQGDEQFF.

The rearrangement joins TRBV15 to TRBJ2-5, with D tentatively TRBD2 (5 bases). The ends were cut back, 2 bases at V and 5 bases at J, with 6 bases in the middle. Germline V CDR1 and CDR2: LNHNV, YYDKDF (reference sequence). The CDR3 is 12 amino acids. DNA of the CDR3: TGTGCCACCAGCAGAACGGGGGAGACCCAGTACTTC. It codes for CATSRTGETQYF.

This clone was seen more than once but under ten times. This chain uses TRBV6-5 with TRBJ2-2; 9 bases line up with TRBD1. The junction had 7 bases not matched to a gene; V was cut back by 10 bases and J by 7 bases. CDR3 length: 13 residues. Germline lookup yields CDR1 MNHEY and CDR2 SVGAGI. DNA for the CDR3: TGTGCCACCCGGACAGGGGAAGGCGGGGAGCTGTTTTTT. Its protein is CATRTGEGGELFF.

The DNA for the CDR3 is TGTGCCTGGAGTAAGGCGGGGCCCTACGAGCAGTACTTC. It specifies CAWSKAGPYEQYF. This chain connects TRBV30 to TRBJ2-7, with a weak D call TRBD2 (6 bases). Trimming pared 2 bases from V and 2 bases from J, leaving 10 bases between. The CDR3 has 13 residues. The germline V gene encodes CDR1 GTSNPN and CDR2 SVGIG (reference sequence).

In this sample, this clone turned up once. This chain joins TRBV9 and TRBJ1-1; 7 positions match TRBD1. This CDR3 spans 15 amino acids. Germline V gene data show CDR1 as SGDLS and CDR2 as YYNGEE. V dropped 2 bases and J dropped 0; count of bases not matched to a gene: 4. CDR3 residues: CASSVTGVLNTEAFF. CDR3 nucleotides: TGTGCCAGCAGCGTCACAGGGGTCTTGAACACTGAAGCTTTCTTT. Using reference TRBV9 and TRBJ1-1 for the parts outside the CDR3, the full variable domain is DSGVTQTPKHLITATGQRVTLRCSPRSGDLSVYWYQQSLDQGLQFLIQYYNGEERAKGNILERFSAQQFPDLHSELNLSSLELGDSALYFCASSVTGVLNTEAFFGQGTRLTVV.

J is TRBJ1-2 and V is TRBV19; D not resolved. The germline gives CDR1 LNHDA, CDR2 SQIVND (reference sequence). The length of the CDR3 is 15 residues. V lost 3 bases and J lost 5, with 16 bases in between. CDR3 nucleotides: TGTGCCAGTAGTATTCGAACAGTGTCCTTGTATGGCTACACCTTC. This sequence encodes CASSIRTVSLYGYTF.